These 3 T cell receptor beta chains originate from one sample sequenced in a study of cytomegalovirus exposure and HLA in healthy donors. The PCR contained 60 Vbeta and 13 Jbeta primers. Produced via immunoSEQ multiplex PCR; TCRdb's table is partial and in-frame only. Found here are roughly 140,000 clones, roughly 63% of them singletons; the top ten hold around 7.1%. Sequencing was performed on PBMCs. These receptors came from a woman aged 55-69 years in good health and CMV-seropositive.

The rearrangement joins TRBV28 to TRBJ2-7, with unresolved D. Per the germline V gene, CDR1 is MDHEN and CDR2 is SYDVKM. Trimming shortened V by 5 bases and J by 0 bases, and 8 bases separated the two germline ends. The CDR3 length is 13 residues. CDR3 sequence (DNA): TGTGCCAGCAGTCGGTACAGCTCCTACGAGCAGTACTTC. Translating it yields CASSRYSSYEQYF. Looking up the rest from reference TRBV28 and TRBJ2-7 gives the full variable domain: DVKVTQSSRYLVKRTGEKVFLECVQDMDHENMFWYRQDPGLGLRLIYFSYDVKMKEKGDIPEGYSVSREKKERFSLILESASTNQTSMYLCASSRYSSYEQYFGPGTRLTVT.

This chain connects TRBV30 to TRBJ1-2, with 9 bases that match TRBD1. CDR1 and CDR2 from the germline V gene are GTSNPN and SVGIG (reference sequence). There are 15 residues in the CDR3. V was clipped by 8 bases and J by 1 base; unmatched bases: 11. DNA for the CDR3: TGTGCCCGGGACCCGGACAGGGGATTTAACTATGGCTACACCTTC. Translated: CARDPDRGFNYGYTF.

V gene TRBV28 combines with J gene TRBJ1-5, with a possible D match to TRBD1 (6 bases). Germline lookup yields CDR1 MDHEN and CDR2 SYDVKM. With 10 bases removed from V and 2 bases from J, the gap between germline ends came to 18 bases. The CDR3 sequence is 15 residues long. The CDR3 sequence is CATRFLTGRNQPQHF. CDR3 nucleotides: TGTGCCACCCGATTCCTGACAGGCCGCAATCAGCCCCAGCATTTT.